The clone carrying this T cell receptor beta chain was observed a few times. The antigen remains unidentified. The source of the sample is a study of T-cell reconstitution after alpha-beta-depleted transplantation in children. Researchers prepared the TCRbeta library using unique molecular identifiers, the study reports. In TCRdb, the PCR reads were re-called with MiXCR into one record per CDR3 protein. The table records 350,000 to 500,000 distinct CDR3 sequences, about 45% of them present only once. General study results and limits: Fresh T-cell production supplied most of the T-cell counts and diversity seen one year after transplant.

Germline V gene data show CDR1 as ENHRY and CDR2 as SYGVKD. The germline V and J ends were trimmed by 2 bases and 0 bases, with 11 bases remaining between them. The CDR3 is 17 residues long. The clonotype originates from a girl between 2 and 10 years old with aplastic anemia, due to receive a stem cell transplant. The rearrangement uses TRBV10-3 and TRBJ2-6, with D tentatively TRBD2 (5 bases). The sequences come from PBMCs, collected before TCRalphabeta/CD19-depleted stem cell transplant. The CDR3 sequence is CAISEGLLSSGANVLTF. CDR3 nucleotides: TGTGCCATCAGTGAGGGACTTCTCTCCTCTGGGGCCAACGTCCTGACTTTC.